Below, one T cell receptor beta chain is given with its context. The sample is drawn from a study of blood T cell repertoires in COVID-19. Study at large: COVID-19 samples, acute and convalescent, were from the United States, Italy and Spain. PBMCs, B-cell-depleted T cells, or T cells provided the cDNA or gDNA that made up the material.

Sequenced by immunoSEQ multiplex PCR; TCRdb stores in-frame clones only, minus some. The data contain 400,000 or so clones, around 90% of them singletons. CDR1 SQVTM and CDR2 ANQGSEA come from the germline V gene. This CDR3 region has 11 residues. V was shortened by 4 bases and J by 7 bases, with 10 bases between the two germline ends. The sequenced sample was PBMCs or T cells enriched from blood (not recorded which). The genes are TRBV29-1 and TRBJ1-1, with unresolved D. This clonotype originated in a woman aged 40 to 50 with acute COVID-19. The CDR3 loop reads CSVGETFEAFF. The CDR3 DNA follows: TGCAGCGTTGGGGAGACTTTTGAAGCTTTCTTT.